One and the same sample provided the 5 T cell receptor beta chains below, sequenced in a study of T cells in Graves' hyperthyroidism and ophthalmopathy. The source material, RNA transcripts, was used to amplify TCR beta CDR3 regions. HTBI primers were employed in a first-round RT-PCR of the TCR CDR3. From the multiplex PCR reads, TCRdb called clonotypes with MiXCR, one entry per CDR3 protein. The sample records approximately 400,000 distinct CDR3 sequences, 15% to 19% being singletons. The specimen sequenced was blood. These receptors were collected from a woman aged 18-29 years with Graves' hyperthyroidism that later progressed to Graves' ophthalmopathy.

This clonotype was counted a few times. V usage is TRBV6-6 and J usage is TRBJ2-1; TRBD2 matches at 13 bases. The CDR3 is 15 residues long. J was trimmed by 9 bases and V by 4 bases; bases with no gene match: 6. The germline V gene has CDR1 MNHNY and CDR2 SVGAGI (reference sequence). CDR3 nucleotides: TGTGCCAGCAGTTTTGGGACTAGCGGGAAAGGTGAGCAGTTCTTC. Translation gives CASSFGTSGKGEQFF.

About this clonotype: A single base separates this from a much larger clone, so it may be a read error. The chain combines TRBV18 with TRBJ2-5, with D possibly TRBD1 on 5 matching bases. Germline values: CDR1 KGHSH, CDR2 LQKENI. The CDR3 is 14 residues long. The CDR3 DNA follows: TGTGCCAGCTCACCAGGGGCGTACCAAGAGATCCAGTACTTC. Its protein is CASSPGAYQEIQYF.

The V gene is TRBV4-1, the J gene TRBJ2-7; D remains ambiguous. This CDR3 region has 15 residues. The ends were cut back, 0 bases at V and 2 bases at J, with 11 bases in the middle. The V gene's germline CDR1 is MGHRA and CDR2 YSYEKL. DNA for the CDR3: TGCGCCAGCAGCCAAGAAGGCACGGGTACCTACGAGCAGTACTTC. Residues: CASSQEGTGTYEQYF.

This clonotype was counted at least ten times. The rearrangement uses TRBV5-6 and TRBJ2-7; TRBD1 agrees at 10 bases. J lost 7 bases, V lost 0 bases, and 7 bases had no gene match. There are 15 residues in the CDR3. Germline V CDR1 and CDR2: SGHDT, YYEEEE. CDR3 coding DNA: TGTGCCAGCAGCTTGGACGGGACAGGGGTGAGGGAGCAGTACTTC. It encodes CASSLDGTGVREQYF.

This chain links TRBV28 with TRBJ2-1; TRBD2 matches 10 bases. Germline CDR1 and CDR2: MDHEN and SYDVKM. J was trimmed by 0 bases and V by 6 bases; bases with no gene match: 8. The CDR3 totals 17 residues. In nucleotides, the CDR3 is TGTGCCAGCAGCCGGCTAGCGGGAGTGGGCTCCTACAATGAGCAGTTCTTC. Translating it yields CASSRLAGVGSYNEQFF.